This TCR beta chain was documented in a study of T cell clusters in autoimmune cytopenias. Overall study: TRB sequencing had a median around 51,000 reads and 2,000 to 2,500 distinct clonotypes per sample. Overall study results and limits: TRB repertoire shifts in secondary cytopenia and chronic lymphocytic leukemia mostly reflected lymphoma, not autoimmunity.

Each sample's input was approximately 0.25 ug genomic DNA, 30,000 to 45,000 genome equivalents. TRB was amplified by touch-down multiplex PCR, primer pools A and B combined. Following a re-call of the multiplex PCR reads, TCRdb has one entry per CDR3 protein and lacks DNA. The sample's table shows around 6,200 distinct CDR3 sequences. Germline loops: CDR1 KGHSH, CDR2 LQKENI. The CDR3 length is 15 residues. This clonotype is labeled medium-sized based on frequency. Its antigen is not known. In addition, the sample was reused for a study of T cell repertoires in aging, cancer and after chemotherapy. From that report: Compared with age-matched healthy donors, untreated hematological or solid cancer patients showed higher blood TCR clonality.

V gene TRBV18 combines with J gene TRBJ1-1. The origin of this receptor is a human donor in good health. The specimen was peripheral blood. CDR3 region: CASLPAGGAGTEAFF.